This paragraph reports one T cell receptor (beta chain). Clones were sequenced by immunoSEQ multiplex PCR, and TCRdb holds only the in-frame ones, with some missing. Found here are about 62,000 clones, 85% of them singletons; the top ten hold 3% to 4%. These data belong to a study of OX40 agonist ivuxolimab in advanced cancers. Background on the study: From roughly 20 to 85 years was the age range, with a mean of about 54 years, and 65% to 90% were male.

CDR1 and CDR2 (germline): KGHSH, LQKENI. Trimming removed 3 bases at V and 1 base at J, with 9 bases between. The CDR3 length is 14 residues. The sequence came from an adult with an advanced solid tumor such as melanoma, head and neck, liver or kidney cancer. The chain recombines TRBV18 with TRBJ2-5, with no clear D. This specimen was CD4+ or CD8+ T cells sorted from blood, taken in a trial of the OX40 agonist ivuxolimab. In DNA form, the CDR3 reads TGTGCCAGCTCACCGAGCGTGGTCCAAGAGACCCAGTACTTC. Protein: CASSPSVVQETQYF.